The 32 T cell receptor beta chains presented below share a single source sample, sequenced in a study of blood T cell repertoires in COVID-19. Clones were read by immunoSEQ multiplex PCR, and TCRdb kept only the in-frame ones, dropping some. Of approximately 49,000 clones in the sample, 81% were seen once. The sequencing sample was made of peripheral blood. The receptor set was obtained from a woman aged 80 or over with COVID-19, enrolled during active disease.

The chain links TRBV5-8 to TRBJ1-2; tentative D call: TRBD1 (6 bases). This CDR3 region has 13 residues. Between the trimmed V and J ends, which lost 4 bases and 4 bases, there was a span of 11 bases. The germline V gene encodes CDR1 SGHTS and CDR2 YDEGEE. CDR3 DNA: TGTGCCAGCAGCCTGACAGGAGTCTATGGCTACACCTTC. Its protein is CASSLTGVYGYTF.

The rearrangement uses TRBV27 and TRBJ2-7, with D perhaps matching TRBD2 (5 bases). This CDR3 has 13 residues. Germline-derived CDR1 and CDR2 are MNHEY and SMNVEV (reference sequence). V lost 6 bases and J lost 1, with 10 bases in between. CDR3 nucleotide sequence: TGTGCCAGCAGCGGACTGAATTCCTACGAGCAGTACTTC. It is translated as CASSGLNSYEQYF.

The V call is TRBV11-1, the J call TRBJ2-7; 10 bases are a match to TRBD2. The CDR3 has 14 amino acids. The germline gives CDR1 SGHAT, CDR2 FQDESV (reference sequence). Trimming removed 7 bases from V and 0 bases from J; junction bases left unmatched: 3. This CDR3 reads CASTRTSGSYEQYF. The CDR3 coding sequence is TGTGCCAGCACCCGGACTAGCGGCTCCTACGAGCAGTACTTC.

V gene TRBV19 combines with J gene TRBJ2-7; 8 positions agree with TRBD1. V lost 4 bases and J lost 5; bases outside the gene matches: 7. The CDR3 is 14 residues long. Germline V gene sequence: CDR1 LNHDA, CDR2 SQIVND (reference sequence). CDR3 coding DNA: TGTGCCAGTAGTACCTTGGGGACAGGAGACGAGCAGTACTTC. Translation: CASSTLGTGDEQYF.

This chain joins TRBV29-1 and TRBJ1-4; D is perhaps TRBD1 (5 bases). The germline V gene encodes CDR1 SQVTM and CDR2 ANQGSEA. The CDR3 totals 15 residues. Trimming pared 6 bases from V and 10 bases from J, leaving 24 bases between. In DNA, the CDR3 is TGCAGCGTCGCAGGCCCCGGGGGTTCCCAGTCAAAACTGTTTTTT. This sequence encodes CSVAGPGGSQSKLFF.

This chain uses TRBV11-2 with TRBJ2-7, with 10 bases lining up with TRBD2. Germline V gene data show CDR1 as SGHAT and CDR2 as FQNNGV. The CDR3 is 19 amino acids. Losses at the gene ends were 2 bases for V and 6 bases for J; bases not matched to a gene: 19. CDR3 protein: CASSLRSGGNSGRYSEQYF. The CDR3 DNA is TGTGCCAGCAGCTTAAGATCTGGGGGTAATAGCGGGAGGTATAGCGAGCAGTACTTC. Full variable domain (rest looked up from reference TRBV11-2 and TRBJ2-7): EAGVAQSPRYKIIEKRQSVAFWCNPISGHATLYWYQQILGQGPKLLIQFQNNGVVDDSQLPKDRFSAERLKGVDSTLKIQPAKLEDSAVYLCASSLRSGGNSGRYSEQYFGPGTRLTVT.

This clone was counted between two and nine times. The V call is TRBV19, the J call TRBJ2-2; 7 bases line up with TRBD1. With V trimmed by 6 bases and J by 0 bases, 7 bases remained unmatched. This CDR3 region has 16 residues. Germline lookup yields CDR1 LNHDA and CDR2 SQIVND (reference sequence). Written as DNA, the CDR3 is TGTGCCAGTAGCATTTCGGGACAGACGAACACCGGGGAGCTGTTTTTT. It specifies CASSISGQTNTGELFF.

This clone was seen once. The rearrangement joins TRBV27 to TRBJ2-5, with 11 positions matching TRBD2. With 5 bases clipped from V and 2 bases from J, the junction kept 4 bases outside the gene matches. The CDR3 length is 15 residues. In germline, CDR1 is MNHEY, CDR2 SMNVEV (reference sequence). CDR3: CASSPRTSGQETQYF. The CDR3 DNA reads TGTGCCAGCAGTCCGCGGACTAGCGGGCAAGAGACCCAGTACTTC.

This chain connects TRBV5-1 to TRBJ1-6; 10 bases align to TRBD1. CDR3 length equals 15 residues. V lost 4 bases, J lost 8 bases, and 6 bases stayed unmatched. Germline CDR1 reads SGHRS; CDR2 reads YFSETQ. As DNA, the CDR3 is TGCGCCAGCAGCATCACCGGGACAGGGGATTCACCCCTCCACTTT. Its protein is CASSITGTGDSPLHF.

The chain uses TRBV5-1 and TRBJ2-7, with TRBD1 identical over 9 bases. With 4 bases clipped from V and 4 bases from J, the junction kept 6 bases outside the gene matches. Germline V gene lookup returns CDR1 SGHRS and CDR2 YFSETQ. The CDR3 is 14 residues long. The CDR3 loop is CASSQGQGRYEQYF. The CDR3 nucleotides read TGCGCCAGCAGCCAAGGACAGGGGAGGTACGAGCAGTACTTC.

The gene calls are TRBV27 and TRBJ2-7; TRBD2 agrees at 9 bases. Germline values: CDR1 MNHEY, CDR2 SMNVEV (reference sequence). J gave up 3 bases and V 3 bases, and 6 bases lay outside the gene matches. CDR3 length: 15 amino acids. CDR3 DNA: TGTGCCAGCAGTTTCACCGGGACTAGCTACTACGAGCAGTACTTC. The encoded protein is CASSFTGTSYYEQYF.

The V and J genes are TRBV5-1 and TRBJ1-5, with 10 bases fitting TRBD1. The CDR3 is 15 amino acids. Germline V gene sequence: CDR1 SGHRS, CDR2 YFSETQ. J lost 6 bases, V lost 0 bases, and 3 bases had no gene match. DNA for the CDR3: TGCGCCAGCAGCTTGGGGACAGGGGGTTTTCAGCCCCAGCATTTT. Its protein is CASSLGTGGFQPQHF.

The chain has TRBV19 and TRBJ2-1, with D maybe TRBD2 (6 bases). V was pared by 6 bases and J by 9 bases, with 12 bases between. Per the germline V gene, CDR1 is LNHDA and CDR2 is SQIVND (reference sequence). The CDR3 extends over 12 amino acids. DNA for the CDR3: TGTGCCAGTAGGGCGGGATCGGGTGAGCAGTTCTTC. This codes for CASRAGSGEQFF.

V is TRBV19 and J is TRBJ2-4, with D tentatively TRBD1 (6 bases). The CDR3 loop spans 15 amino acids. V gave up 6 bases and J gave up 0 bases, with 12 bases separating them. CDR1 and CDR2 from the germline V gene are LNHDA and SQIVND (reference sequence). CDR3 sequence reads: CASRPRGVAKNIQYF. CDR3 sequence (DNA): TGTGCCAGTAGACCCAGGGGTGTAGCCAAAAACATTCAGTACTTC.

The genes are TRBV2 and TRBJ2-5, with D unresolved. In germline, CDR1 is SNHLY, CDR2 FYNNEI. V was clipped by 4 bases and J by 5 bases, with 14 bases between them. CDR3 size: 14 residues. In nucleotides, the CDR3 is TGTGCCAGCAGTGTGACGACAATCGGCGAGACCCAGTACTTC. The encoded protein is CASSVTTIGETQYF.

The V and J genes are TRBV9 and TRBJ2-3; 10 bases align to TRBD2. V lost 4 bases, J lost 5 bases, and 16 bases stayed unmatched. The CDR3 sequence is 18 residues long. The germline gives CDR1 SGDLS, CDR2 YYNGEE. The DNA of the CDR3 is TGTGCCAGCAGCCCCAGTTCGGGCACACTAGCGGGATTAGATACGCAGTATTTT. This gives the protein CASSPSSGTLAGLDTQYF.

The rearrangement links TRBV7-3 to TRBJ1-6; 7 bases agree with TRBD1. Germline values: CDR1 SGHTA, CDR2 FQGTGA. The CDR3 covers 16 residues. Trimming removed 4 bases from V and 5 bases from J; junction bases left unmatched: 8. CDR3 coding DNA: TGTGCCAGCAGCTCCGACAGGGTGGAACATAATTCACCCCTCCACTTT. As protein: CASSSDRVEHNSPLHF.

This clone turned up a few times. The chain combines TRBV13 with TRBJ2-1; the match to TRBD2 covers 7 bases. The CDR3 contains 13 residues. The J segment lost 10 bases and the V segment lost 0 bases, leaving 3 bases of the junction unmatched. Germline V gene data show CDR1 as PRHDT and CDR2 as FYEKMQ (reference sequence). As DNA, the CDR3 is TGTGCCAGCAGCTTAGGTAGCGGGCGGGAGCAGTTCTTC. It specifies CASSLGSGREQFF.

The rearrangement links TRBV24-1 to TRBJ2-1; 7 bases are shared with TRBD2. CDR1 is KGHDR and CDR2 is SFDVKD in the germline V gene. The ends lost 5 bases at V and 9 bases at J; junction bases unmatched: 15. The CDR3 has 16 amino acids. CDR3 DNA sequence: TGTGCCACCAGTGGAGCGGAGGCGGGAGAAGTTAGTGAGCAGTTCTTC. Encoded protein: CATSGAEAGEVSEQFF.

The chain is built from TRBV19 and TRBJ1-2, with unresolved D. CDR1 LNHDA and CDR2 SQIVND come from the germline V gene (reference sequence). There are 15 residues in the CDR3. With 3 bases removed from V and 0 bases from J, the gap between germline ends came to 11 bases. The CDR3 bases are TGTGCCAGTAGTATTCAAGCCTTTTCTAACTATGGCTACACCTTC. Protein: CASSIQAFSNYGYTF. Full variable domain (missing parts from reference TRBV19 and TRBJ1-2): DGGITQSPKYLFRKEGQNVTLSCEQNLNHDAMYWYRQDPGQGLRLIYYSQIVNDFQKGDIAEGYSVSREKKESFPLTVTSAQKNPTAFYLCASSIQAFSNYGYTFGSGTRLTVV.

This clone was seen more than once but under ten times. The chain recombines TRBV7-9 with TRBJ2-3, with 7 bases fitting TRBD1. The CDR3 sequence is 15 residues long. Per germline, CDR1 SEHNR and CDR2 FQNEAQ (reference sequence). V lost 2 bases to trimming and J lost 4 bases; unmatched junction nucleotides: 6. The CDR3 DNA is TGTGCCAGCAGCTTAATGAGGGGGCTAGCAGATACGCAGTATTTT. This gives the protein CASSLMRGLADTQYF.

The sample holds one count of this clone. The V gene is TRBV5-1, the J gene TRBJ2-3; possible D gene TRBD1, 7 bases. Germline-derived CDR1 and CDR2 are SGHRS and YFSETQ. The V end lost 6 bases, the J end lost 8 bases, and 19 bases lay between the germline ends. The CDR3 sequence is 14 residues long. CDR3 DNA: TGCGCCAGCACCCCGGGACCGGAGGGGGCTACGCAGTATTTT. Translated, it gives CASTPGPEGATQYF.

The chain carries TRBV18 and TRBJ2-3; D not certain. V was shortened by 0 bases and J by 2 bases, with 3 bases between the two germline ends. Germline V gives CDR1 KGHSH, CDR2 LQKENI. This CDR3 comprises 13 residues. This chain's CDR3 is CASSPPLTDTQYF. For the CDR3, the DNA is TGTGCCAGCTCACCACCTCTCACAGATACGCAGTATTTT. The full variable domain, in which reference TRBV18 and TRBJ2-3 provide the parts outside the CDR3, is NAGVMQNPRHLVRRRGQEARLRCSPMKGHSHVYWYRQLPEEGLKFMVYLQKENIIDESGMPKERFSAEFPKEGPSILRIQQVVRGDSAAYFCASSPPLTDTQYFGPGTRLTVL.

The chain uses TRBV2 and TRBJ1-6, with 8 nucleotides matching TRBD1. This CDR3 has 13 residues. J was trimmed by 8 bases and V by 8 bases; bases with no gene match: 5. Germline V gene data show CDR1 as SNHLY and CDR2 as FYNNEI. DNA of the CDR3: TGTGCCAGCTCCGGACAGGGAGATTCACCCCTCCACTTT. This gives the protein CASSGQGDSPLHF.

This chain links TRBV19 with TRBJ1-5; TRBD1 agrees at 9 bases. J was trimmed by 7 bases and V by 9 bases; bases with no gene match: 19. Germline loops: CDR1 LNHDA, CDR2 SQIVND (reference sequence). CDR3 size: 17 residues. CDR3 sequence: CASSYRGQGGDQQPQHF. The DNA of the CDR3 is TGTGCCAGCTCATACCGGGGACAGGGCGGAGACCAACAGCCCCAGCATTTT. The variable domain in full, with the rest retrieved from reference TRBV19 and TRBJ1-5, is DGGITQSPKYLFRKEGQNVTLSCEQNLNHDAMYWYRQDPGQGLRLIYYSQIVNDFQKGDIAEGYSVSREKKESFPLTVTSAQKNPTAFYLCASSYRGQGGDQQPQHFGDGTRLSIL.

For this clone: Other DNA sequences in the same sample also yield this CDR3. This sequence joins TRBV6-5 and TRBJ2-7; perhaps TRBD2 as D (5 bases). Germline V gene lookup returns CDR1 MNHEY and CDR2 SVGAGI. The CDR3 extends over 14 amino acids. Trimming cost V 6 bases and J 0 bases, with 12 bases left between them. The CDR3 bases are TGTGCCAGCAGGTGGACTGCCGACTCCTACGAGCAGTACTTC. Amino acids: CASRWTADSYEQYF.

This clone was detected only a few times. The chain carries TRBV6-5 and TRBJ2-2; D is perhaps TRBD2 (5 bases). The germline V gene encodes CDR1 MNHEY and CDR2 SVGAGI. The V gene lost 4 bases and the J gene lost 5 bases, with 11 bases spanning the gap. The CDR3 has 14 residues. CDR3 sequence reads: CASSLTTSTGELFF. CDR3 DNA sequence: TGTGCCAGCAGTTTAACTACTAGTACCGGGGAGCTGTTTTTT.

This clone appeared a single time. V and J are TRBV21-1 and TRBJ1-1; the table's TRBD1 call for D was not verified on the DNA. TRBV21-1 is recorded as a pseudogene. This CDR3 spans 14 amino acids. The CDR3 reads CASSKSDRNTEAFF. DNA of the CDR3: TGTGCCAGCAGCAAAAGCGACAGGAACACTGAAGCTTTCTTT.

The CDR3 protein is CASSGDRTANYGYTF. CDR3 bases: TGTGCCAGCAGCGGGGACAGAACAGCTAACTATGGCTACACCTTC. This rearrangement joins TRBV3-1 (or the pseudogene TRBV3-2) to TRBJ1-2, with 7 positions matching TRBD1. Germline loops: CDR1 LGHDT, CDR2 YNNKEL (reference sequence). Trimming took 5 bases from V and 0 from J; bases not matched to a gene: 6. The CDR3 spans 15 residues.

The V gene is TRBV6-5, the J gene TRBJ1-2; 8 bases map to TRBD1. This CDR3 spans 15 amino acids. Germline CDR1 is MNHEY and CDR2 is SVGAGI. Trimming at V came to 9 bases and at J to 2 bases, leaving 11 bases not matched to a gene. In DNA form, the CDR3 reads TGTGCCAGGCCAAAACTTAGGACAGGGAACTATGGCTACACCTTC. It encodes CARPKLRTGNYGYTF.

The CDR3 sequence is CASSLEWRVRDEQFF. The DNA for the CDR3 is TGCGCCAGCAGCTTGGAGTGGCGGGTCCGGGATGAGCAGTTCTTC. The genes are TRBV5-1 and TRBJ2-1, with a tentative D call TRBD2 (5 bases). V shed 0 bases and J shed 8 bases, with 15 bases lying between them. Germline assignment: CDR1 SGHRS and CDR2 YFSETQ. The CDR3 runs 15 residues.

This chain connects TRBV5-1 to TRBJ2-3, with D tentatively TRBD1 (6 bases). The germline V gene has CDR1 SGHRS and CDR2 YFSETQ. The V end was cut by 4 bases, the J end by 3 bases, with 15 bases between. The CDR3 contains 15 residues. The CDR3 DNA reads as TGCGCCAGCAGCCTCAATAATCAGGGGACAGATACGCAGTATTTT. The encoded protein is CASSLNNQGTDTQYF.